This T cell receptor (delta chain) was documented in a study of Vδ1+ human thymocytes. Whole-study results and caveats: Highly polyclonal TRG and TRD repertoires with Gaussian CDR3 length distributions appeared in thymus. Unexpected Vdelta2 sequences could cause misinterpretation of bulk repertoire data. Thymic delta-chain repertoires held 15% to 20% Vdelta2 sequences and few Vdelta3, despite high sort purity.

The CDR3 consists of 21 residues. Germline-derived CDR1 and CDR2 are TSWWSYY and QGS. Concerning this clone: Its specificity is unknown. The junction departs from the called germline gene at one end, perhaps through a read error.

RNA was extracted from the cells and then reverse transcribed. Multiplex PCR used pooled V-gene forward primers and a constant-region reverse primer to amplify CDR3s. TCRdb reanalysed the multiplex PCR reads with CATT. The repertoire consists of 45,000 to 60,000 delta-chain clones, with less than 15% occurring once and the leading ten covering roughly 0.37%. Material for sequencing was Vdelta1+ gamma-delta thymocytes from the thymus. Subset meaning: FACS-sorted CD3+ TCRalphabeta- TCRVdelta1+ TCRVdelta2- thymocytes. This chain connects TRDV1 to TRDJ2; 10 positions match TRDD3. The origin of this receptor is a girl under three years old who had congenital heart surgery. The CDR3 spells CALGKLLLGTGGFSSEAQLFF. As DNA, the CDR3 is TGTGCTCTTGGGAAACTGCTTCTCGGTACTGGGGGATTTTCTTCCGAAGCACAACTCTTCTTT.